This entry is about one T cell receptor (beta chain). Its antigen has not been determined. The sample holds no much larger clone one base away, and base qualities are not on file. This sample was taken from a study of blood T cells in healthy people across ages (dated by TCRdb to about 2015). Background on the whole study: In model experiments, template switching captured about one uniquely barcoded TCR beta cDNA molecule for every two T cells. Age-related changes in TCR beta repertoire diversity were measured in the study by deep sequencing normalized with unique cDNA molecular identifiers. Donors were grouped into four age groups: young (average 16 years), middle-aged (39), aged (around 62) and long-lived (about 82). Donors of different ages were randomly distributed across sequencing lanes to avoid experimental bias. Using the same blood draw, the study looked at two additional independent replicas of 1 million unique cDNA reads for two donors, one aged 18 to 30 and the other aged 80 or older.

Clipping removes 2 bases from V and 2 bases from J, with 11 as the unmatched junction base count. Spanning cysteine to phenylalanine, the CDR3 consists of 17 amino acids. The CDR3 DNA has 51 bases and is translated from base 1. Per the germline V gene (reference sequence), MNHEY is the CDR1 and SMNVEV is the CDR2. Donors were 39 systemically healthy Caucasian individuals from Russia aged roughly 6 to 100 years. Around 9.7 milliliters of peripheral blood were collected from each donor into EDTA-treated Vacutainer tubes. Ficoll-Paque density-gradient centrifugation was used to isolate PBMCs, with at least 6 million per sample. Total RNA, at least 6 micrograms per sample, was extracted from PBMCs with Trizol reagent. For every donor, an aliquot of PBMCs went through flow cytometry to measure the percentages of naive CD45RAhigh/CD27high T cells. The method was 5' RACE. TCRdb shows the sequencer as Illumina HiSeq 2500. A second PCR of about 6 to 11 cycles was performed with a sample-barcoded 5' primer and a J-beta primer mix. Each TCR beta cDNA molecule received a unique molecular identifier from a template-switch 5' adaptor carrying 12 random nucleotides. Each sample yielded at least 2.5 million CDR3-containing paired-end reads. First-strand cDNA was synthesized from all RNA with the Mint cDNA synthesis kit, primed by a TRBC-specific oligonucleotide. All cDNA was treated with uracil-DNA glycosylase and then went through a first 18-cycle PCR with the universal primers M1SS and BC2_uni_R. Regarding the original processing steps: Normalization of each sample was performed by random selection of 1 million high-quality reads, each carrying a distinct molecular identifier. Reads sharing molecular identifiers were discarded rather than binned into consensus sequences. MiTCR, run with a Q25 quality threshold and the strictest error-elimination algorithm, handled CDR3 identification, clonotype clustering and error correction. Lower-bound total TCR beta diversity was estimated with a nonparametric unseen species model using Euler transformation. TCRdb trimmed public reads at Q25 via fastp, called clones via MiXCR and kept in-frame beta chains. Entries are consolidated by CDR3 protein sequence, retaining the most common genes and DNA. The authors' filters were not applied to this entry. The sample has 1.5 million to 2 million distinct CDR3 sequences on record, approximately 28% of them singletons. The top ten constitute around 7.7% of the sample.

Study-wide findings and limitations: Compared with the aged group, the long-lived group had more naive CD4+ T cells, fewer expanded clones and increased TCR diversity, suggesting age selection. Estimates of total diversity from one million sequenced T cells were regarded as lower bounds and underestimates. Observed TCR beta diversity per million T cells fell roughly linearly with age, and a significant reduction was already apparent by age around 44. A strong correlation was found between observed TCR beta diversity and the percentage of naive T cells measured by flow cytometry. Since profiling was done on bulk unsorted PBMCs, naive and antigen-experienced compartments could not be conclusively compared. Because the CMV infection status of the donors was unknown, age-related changes in expanded clonotypes may potentially have been confounded.

The material sequenced was blood. This clonotype was obtained from a woman aged 25 to 39 in good health. Recombination joined TRBV27 with TRBJ1-1; 7 bases in between match TRBD1. The CDR3 here reads CASSLNQGDVFNTEAFF. The DNA sequence is TGTGCCAGCAGTTTAAATCAGGGGGATGTGTTCAACACTGAAGCTTTCTTT.